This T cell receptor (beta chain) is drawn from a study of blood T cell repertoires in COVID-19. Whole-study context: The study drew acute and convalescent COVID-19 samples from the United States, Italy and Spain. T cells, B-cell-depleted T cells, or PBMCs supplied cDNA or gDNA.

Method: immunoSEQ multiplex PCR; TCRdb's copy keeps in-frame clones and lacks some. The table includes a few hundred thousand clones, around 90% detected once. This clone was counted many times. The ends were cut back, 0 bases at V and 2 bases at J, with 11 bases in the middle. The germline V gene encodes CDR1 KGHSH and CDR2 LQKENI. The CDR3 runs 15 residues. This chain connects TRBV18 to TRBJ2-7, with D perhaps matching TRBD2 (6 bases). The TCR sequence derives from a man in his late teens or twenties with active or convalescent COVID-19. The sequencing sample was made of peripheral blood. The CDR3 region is CASSPPLAGTYEQYF. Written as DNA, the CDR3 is TGTGCCAGCTCACCACCACTAGCTGGGACCTACGAGCAGTACTTC.